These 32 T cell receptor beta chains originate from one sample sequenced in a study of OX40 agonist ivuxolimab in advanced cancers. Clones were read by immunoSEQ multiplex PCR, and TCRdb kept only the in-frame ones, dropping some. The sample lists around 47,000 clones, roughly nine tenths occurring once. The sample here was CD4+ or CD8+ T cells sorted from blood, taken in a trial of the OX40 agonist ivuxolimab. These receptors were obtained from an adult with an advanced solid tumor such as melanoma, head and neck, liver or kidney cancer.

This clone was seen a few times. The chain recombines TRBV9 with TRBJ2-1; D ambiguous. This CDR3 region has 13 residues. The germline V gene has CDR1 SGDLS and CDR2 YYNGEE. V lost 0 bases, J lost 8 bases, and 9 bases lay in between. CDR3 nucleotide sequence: TGTGCCAGCAGCGTAGAGGGTGTCCATGAGCAGTTCTTC. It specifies CASSVEGVHEQFF.

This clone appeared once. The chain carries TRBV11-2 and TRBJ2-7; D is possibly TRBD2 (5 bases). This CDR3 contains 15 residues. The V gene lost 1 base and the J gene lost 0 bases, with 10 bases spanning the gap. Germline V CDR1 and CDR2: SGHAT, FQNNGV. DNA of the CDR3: TGTGCCAGCAGCTTAGTACGGGAAAGCTCCTACGAGCAGTACTTC. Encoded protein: CASSLVRESSYEQYF.

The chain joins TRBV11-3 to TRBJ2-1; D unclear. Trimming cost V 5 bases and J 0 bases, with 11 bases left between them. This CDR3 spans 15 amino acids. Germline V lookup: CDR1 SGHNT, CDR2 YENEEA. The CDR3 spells CASSPTVSSYNEQFF. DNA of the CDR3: TGTGCCAGCAGCCCTACGGTGAGCTCCTACAATGAGCAGTTCTTC.

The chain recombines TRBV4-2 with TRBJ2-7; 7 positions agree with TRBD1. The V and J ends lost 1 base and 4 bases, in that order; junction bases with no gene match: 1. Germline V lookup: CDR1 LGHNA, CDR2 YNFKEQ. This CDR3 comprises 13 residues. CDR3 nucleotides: TGTGCCAGCAGCCAAGGGACAGGATACGAGCAGTACTTC. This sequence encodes CASSQGTGYEQYF.

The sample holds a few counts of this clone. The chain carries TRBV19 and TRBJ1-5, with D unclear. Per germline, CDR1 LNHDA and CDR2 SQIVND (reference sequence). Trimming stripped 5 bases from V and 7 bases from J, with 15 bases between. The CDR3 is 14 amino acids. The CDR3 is CASSLWEGDQPQHF. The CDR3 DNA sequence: TGTGCCAGTAGTCTCTGGGAGGGAGACCAGCCCCAGCATTTT.

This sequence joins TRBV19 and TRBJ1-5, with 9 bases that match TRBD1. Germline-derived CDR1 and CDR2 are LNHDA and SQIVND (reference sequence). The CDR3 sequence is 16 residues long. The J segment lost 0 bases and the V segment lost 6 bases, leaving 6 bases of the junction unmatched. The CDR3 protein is CASRARTGDSNQPQHF. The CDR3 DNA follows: TGTGCCAGTAGAGCCCGGACAGGGGATAGCAATCAGCCCCAGCATTTT.

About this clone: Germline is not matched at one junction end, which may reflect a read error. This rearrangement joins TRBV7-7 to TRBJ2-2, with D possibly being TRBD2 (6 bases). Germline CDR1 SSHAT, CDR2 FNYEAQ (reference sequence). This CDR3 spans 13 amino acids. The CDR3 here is CASSLGLGGELFF. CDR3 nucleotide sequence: TGTGCTAGCAGCTTGGGACTGGGCGGGGAGCTGTTTTTT.

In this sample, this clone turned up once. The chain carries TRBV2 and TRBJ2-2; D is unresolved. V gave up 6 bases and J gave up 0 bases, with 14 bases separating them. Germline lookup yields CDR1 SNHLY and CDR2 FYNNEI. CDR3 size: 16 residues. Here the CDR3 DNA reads TGTGCCAGCAGCCCGTTGGAGTACGCGAACACCGGGGAGCTGTTTTTT. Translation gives CASSPLEYANTGELFF.

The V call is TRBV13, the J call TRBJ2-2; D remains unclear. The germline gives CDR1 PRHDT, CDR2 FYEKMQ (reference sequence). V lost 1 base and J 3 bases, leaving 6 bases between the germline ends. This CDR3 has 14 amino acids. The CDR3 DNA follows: TGTGCCAGCAGCTTAGTCGAACACACCGGGGAGCTGTTTTTT. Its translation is CASSLVEHTGELFF. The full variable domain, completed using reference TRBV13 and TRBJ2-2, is AAGVIQSPRHLIKEKRETATLKCYPIPRHDTVYWYQQGPGQDPQFLISFYEKMQSDKGSIPDRFSAQQFSDYHSELNMSSLELGDSALYFCASSLVEHTGELFFGEGSRLTVL.

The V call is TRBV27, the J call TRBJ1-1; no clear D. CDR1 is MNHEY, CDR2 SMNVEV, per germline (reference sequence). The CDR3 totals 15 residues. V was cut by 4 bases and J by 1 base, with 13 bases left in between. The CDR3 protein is CASSSSSYANTEAFF. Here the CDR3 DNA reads TGTGCCAGCAGTTCGTCGTCCTATGCGAACACTGAAGCTTTCTTT.

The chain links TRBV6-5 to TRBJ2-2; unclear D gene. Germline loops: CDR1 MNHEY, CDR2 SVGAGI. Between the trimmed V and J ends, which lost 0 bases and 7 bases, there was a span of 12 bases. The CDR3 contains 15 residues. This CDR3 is CASSYSSLADGELFF. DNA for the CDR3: TGTGCCAGCAGTTACTCGAGCCTTGCGGACGGGGAGCTGTTTTTT.

The DNA of the CDR3 is TGTGCCACCAGAAAGAGCTCCTACAATGAGCAGTTCTTC. This translates into CATRKSSYNEQFF. The V gene is TRBV15, the J gene TRBJ2-1; D gene uncertain. Germline V gene data show CDR1 as LNHNV and CDR2 as YYDKDF (reference sequence). V was clipped by 6 bases and J by 0 bases, with 6 bases between them. CDR3 size: 13 residues. The complete variable domain, with remaining parts taken from reference TRBV15 and TRBJ2-1, reads DAMVIQNPRYQVTQFGKPVTLSCSQTLNHNVMYWYQQKSSQAPKLLFHYYDKDFNNEADTPDNFQSRRPNTSFCFLDIRSPGLGDTAMYLCATRKSSYNEQFFGPGTRLTVL.

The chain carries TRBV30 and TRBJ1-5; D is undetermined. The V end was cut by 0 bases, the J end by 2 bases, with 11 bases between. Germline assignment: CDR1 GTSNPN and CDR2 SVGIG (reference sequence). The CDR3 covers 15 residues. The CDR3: CAWSVGRGGNQPQHF. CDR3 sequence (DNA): TGTGCCTGGAGTGTAGGGCGTGGGGGCAATCAGCCCCAGCATTTT.

CDR3 loop: CASSWGTGDSGGYTF. For the CDR3, the DNA is TGTGCCAGCAGCTGGGGGACAGGGGATTCGGGTGGCTACACCTTC. The rearrangement joins TRBV5-6 to TRBJ1-2; 10 bases line up with TRBD1. The V gene's germline CDR1 is SGHDT and CDR2 YYEEEE. The V and J ends lost 3 bases and 7 bases, in that order; junction bases with no gene match: 9. This CDR3 spans 15 amino acids.

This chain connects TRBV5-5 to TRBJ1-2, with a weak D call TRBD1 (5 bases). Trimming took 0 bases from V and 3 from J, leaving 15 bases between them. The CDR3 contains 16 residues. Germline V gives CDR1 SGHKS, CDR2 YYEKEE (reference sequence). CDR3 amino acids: CASSLVGQGWDYGYTF. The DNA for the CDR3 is TGTGCCAGCAGCTTGGTCGGGCAGGGATGGGACTATGGCTACACCTTC.

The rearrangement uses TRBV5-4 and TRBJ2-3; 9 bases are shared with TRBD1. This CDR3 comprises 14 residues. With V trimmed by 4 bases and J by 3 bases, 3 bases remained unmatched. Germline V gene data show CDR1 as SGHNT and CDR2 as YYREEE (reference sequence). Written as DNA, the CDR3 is TGTGCCAGCAGCCGGACAGGGGAAACAGATACGCAGTATTTT. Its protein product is CASSRTGETDTQYF.

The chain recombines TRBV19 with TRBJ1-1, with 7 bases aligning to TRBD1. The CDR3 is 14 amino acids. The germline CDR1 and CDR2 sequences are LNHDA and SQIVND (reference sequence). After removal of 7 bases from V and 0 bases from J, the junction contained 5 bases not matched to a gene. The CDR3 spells CASKPGQMNTEAFF. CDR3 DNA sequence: TGTGCCAGTAAACCGGGACAGATGAACACTGAAGCTTTCTTT.

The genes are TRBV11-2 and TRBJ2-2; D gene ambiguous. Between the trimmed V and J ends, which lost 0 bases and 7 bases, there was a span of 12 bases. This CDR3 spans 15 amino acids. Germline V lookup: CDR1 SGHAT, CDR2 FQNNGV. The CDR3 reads CASSLELGSGGELFF. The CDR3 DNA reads TGTGCCAGCAGCTTAGAACTGGGATCAGGCGGGGAGCTGTTTTTT.

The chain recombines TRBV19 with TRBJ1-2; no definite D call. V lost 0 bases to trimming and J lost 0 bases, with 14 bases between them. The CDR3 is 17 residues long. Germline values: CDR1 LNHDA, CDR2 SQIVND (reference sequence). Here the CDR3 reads CASSIDWVGSTNYGYTF. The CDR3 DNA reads TGTGCCAGTAGTATAGACTGGGTGGGGAGCACTAACTATGGCTACACCTTC.

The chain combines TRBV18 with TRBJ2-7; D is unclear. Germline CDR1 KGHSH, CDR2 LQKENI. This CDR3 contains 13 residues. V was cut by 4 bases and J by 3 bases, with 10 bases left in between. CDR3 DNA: TGTGCCAGCTCACAGACTGAAGACTACGAGCAGTACTTC. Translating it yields CASSQTEDYEQYF. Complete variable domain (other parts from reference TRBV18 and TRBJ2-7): NAGVMQNPRHLVRRRGQEARLRCSPMKGHSHVYWYRQLPEEGLKFMVYLQKENIIDESGMPKERFSAEFPKEGPSILRIQQVVRGDSAAYFCASSQTEDYEQYFGPGTRLTVT.

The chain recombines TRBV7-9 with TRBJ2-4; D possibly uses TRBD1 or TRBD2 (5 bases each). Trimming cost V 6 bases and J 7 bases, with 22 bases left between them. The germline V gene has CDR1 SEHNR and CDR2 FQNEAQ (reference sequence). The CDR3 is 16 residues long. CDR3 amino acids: CASSPLPGPINNIQYF. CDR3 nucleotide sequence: TGTGCCAGCAGTCCCCTTCCGGGGCCTATTAATAACATTCAGTACTTC.

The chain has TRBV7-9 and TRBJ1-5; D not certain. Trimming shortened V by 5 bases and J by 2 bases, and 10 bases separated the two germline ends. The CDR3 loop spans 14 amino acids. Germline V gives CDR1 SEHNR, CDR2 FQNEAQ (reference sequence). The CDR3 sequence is CASSEVVGNQPQHF. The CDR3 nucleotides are TGTGCCAGCAGCGAGGTTGTCGGCAATCAGCCCCAGCATTTT.

This chain's CDR3 is CASSIQGTSYNEQFF. The CDR3 DNA reads as TGTGCCAGTAGTATACAGGGGACCTCCTACAATGAGCAGTTCTTC. V usage is TRBV19 and J usage is TRBJ2-1, with a tentative D call TRBD1 (6 bases). Germline CDR1 and CDR2: LNHDA and SQIVND (reference sequence). This CDR3 region has 15 residues. V lost 2 bases and J 0 bases, leaving 8 bases between the germline ends.

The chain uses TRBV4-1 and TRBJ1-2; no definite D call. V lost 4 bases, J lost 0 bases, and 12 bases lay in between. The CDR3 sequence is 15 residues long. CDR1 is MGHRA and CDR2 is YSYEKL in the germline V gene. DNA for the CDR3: TGCGCCAGCAGCCCAATCGCGGGCCCTAACTATGGCTACACCTTC. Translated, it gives CASSPIAGPNYGYTF.

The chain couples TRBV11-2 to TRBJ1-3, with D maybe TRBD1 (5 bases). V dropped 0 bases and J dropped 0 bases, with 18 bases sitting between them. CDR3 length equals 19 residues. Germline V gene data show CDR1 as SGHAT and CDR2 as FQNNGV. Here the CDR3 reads CASSLEEGTPGASGNTIYF. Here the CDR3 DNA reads TGTGCCAGCAGCTTAGAGGAAGGGACTCCCGGTGCCTCTGGAAACACCATATATTTT.

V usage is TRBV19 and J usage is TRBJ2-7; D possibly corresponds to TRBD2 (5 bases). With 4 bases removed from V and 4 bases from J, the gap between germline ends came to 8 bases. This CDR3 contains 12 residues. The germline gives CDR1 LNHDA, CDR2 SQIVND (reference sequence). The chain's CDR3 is CASSTGNYEQYF. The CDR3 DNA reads TGTGCCAGTAGTACGGGAAATTACGAGCAGTACTTC.

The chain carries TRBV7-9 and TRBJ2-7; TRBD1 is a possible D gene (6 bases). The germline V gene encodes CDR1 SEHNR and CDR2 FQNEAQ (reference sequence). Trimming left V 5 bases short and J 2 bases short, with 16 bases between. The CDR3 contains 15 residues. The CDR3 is CASSPPNGTTYEQYF. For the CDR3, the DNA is TGTGCCAGCAGCCCACCCAACGGGACAACCTACGAGCAGTACTTC. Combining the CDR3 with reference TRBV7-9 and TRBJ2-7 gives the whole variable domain DTGVSQNPRHKITKRGQNVTFRCDPISEHNRLYWYRQTLGQGPEFLTYFQNEAQLEKSRLLSDRFSAERPKGSFSTLEIQRTEQGDSAMYLCASSPPNGTTYEQYFGPGTRLTVT.

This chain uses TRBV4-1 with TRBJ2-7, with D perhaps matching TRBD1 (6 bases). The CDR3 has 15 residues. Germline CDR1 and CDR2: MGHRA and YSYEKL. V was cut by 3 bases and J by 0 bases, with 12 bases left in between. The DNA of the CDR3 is TGCGCCAGCAGCCAGGTGGTGGGACACTCCTACGAGCAGTACTTC. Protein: CASSQVVGHSYEQYF.

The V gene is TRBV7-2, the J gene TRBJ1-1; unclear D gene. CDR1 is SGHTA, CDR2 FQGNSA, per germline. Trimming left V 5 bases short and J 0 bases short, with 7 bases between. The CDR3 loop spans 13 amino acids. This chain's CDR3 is CASSTDLNTEAFF. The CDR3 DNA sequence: TGTGCCAGCAGCACCGACCTGAACACTGAAGCTTTCTTT.

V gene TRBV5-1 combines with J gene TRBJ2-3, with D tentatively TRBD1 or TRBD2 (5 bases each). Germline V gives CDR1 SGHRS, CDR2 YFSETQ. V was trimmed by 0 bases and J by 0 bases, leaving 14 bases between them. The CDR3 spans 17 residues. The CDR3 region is CASSLGGDLRSTDTQYF. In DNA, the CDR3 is TGCGCCAGCAGCTTGGGAGGGGACCTACGAAGCACAGATACGCAGTATTTT.

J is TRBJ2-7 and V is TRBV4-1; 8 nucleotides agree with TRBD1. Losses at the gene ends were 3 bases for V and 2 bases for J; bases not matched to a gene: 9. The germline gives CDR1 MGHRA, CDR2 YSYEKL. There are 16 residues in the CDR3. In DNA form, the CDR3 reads TGCGCCAGCAGCCAGGAGGACAGGGAGGACCCCTACGAGCAGTACTTC. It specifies CASSQEDREDPYEQYF.

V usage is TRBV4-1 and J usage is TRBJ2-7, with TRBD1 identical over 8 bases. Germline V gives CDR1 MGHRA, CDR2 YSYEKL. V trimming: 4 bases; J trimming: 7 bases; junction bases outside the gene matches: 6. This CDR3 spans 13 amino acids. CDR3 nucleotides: TGCGCCAGCAGCCCAGGACAGGGAATGGAGCAGTACTTC. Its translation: CASSPGQGMEQYF.